The sequence of this T cell receptor (beta chain) was determined in a study of cytomegalovirus exposure and HLA in healthy donors. The PCR employed 60 Vbeta primers together with 13 Jbeta primers. Generated by immunoSEQ multiplex PCR, the TCRdb table keeps only in-frame clones and is missing some. Of approximately 130,000 clones in the sample, roughly 73% are singletons; the top ten hold around 1%. Germline V gene sequence: CDR1 SGHKS, CDR2 YYEKEE (reference sequence). With 0 bases removed from V and 1 base from J, the gap between germline ends came to 8 bases. The CDR3 has 15 residues. The V and J genes are TRBV5-5 and TRBJ1-3, with unresolved D. The sequencing sample was made of PBMCs. The TCR originated in a male donor in good health and CMV-seronegative. CDR3 region: CASSLVRESGNTIYF. CDR3 nucleotide sequence: TGTGCCAGCAGCTTGGTGAGGGAATCTGGAAACACCATATATTTT.